A single sample is the source of the 11 T cell receptor beta chains below, sequenced in a study of beta chain features in type 1 diabetes. The isolated RNA, all of it, was reverse transcribed, so expressed TCRB transcripts were what got sequenced. Libraries were prepared by immunoSEQ multiplex PCR; TCRdb keeps only in-frame clonotypes and omits some of them. Among hundreds of thousands of clones listed, approximately 30% were seen once. What was sequenced was naive CD4+ T cells from blood. The receptor source for this set is a man aged 18 to 29 in good health.

In regard to this clone: Other nucleotide sequences from this sample produce the same CDR3. The chain is built from TRBV7-2 and TRBJ1-4; no definite D call. Germline V CDR1 and CDR2: SGHTA, FQGNSA. The CDR3 totals 12 residues. V lost 1 base to trimming and J lost 8 bases, with 5 bases between them. The DNA for the CDR3 is TGTGCCAGCAGCTTAGAGGGCGAAAAACTGTTTTTT. It yields the protein CASSLEGEKLFF.

The V and J genes are TRBV5-1 and TRBJ2-1; TRBD2 matches 11 bases. From germline, CDR1 is SGHRS and CDR2 YFSETQ. With 4 bases clipped from V and 8 bases from J, the junction kept 5 bases outside the gene matches. This CDR3 has 14 amino acids. DNA for the CDR3: TGCGCCAGCAGCCGCACTAGCGGGAGCCATGAGCAGTTCTTC. Its translation: CASSRTSGSHEQFF.

The chain links TRBV30 to TRBJ1-2; D unclear. CDR1 and CDR2 (germline): GTSNPN, SVGIG (reference sequence). The CDR3 runs 16 residues. Trimming took off 2 bases at V and 4 bases at J, with 20 bases between the two ends. The CDR3 reads CAWSKKVPPYRYGYTF. The CDR3 DNA follows: TGTGCCTGGAGTAAGAAGGTCCCTCCGTACCGCTATGGCTACACCTTC.

This clone was counted only a few times. Here the CDR3 DNA reads TGTGCTCCTCCGGGGAATCAGCCCCAGCATTTT. Translated, it gives CAPPGNQPQHF. The V call is TRBV30, the J call TRBJ1-5; D is ambiguous. From germline, CDR1 is GTSNPN and CDR2 SVGIG (reference sequence). This CDR3 is built from 11 residues.

This clone showed up just a few times. The same CDR3 can be traced to other DNA sequences in this sample. V is TRBV30 and J is TRBJ1-5, with D unclear. Looked up from germline, CDR1 is GTSNPN and CDR2 is SVGIG (reference sequence). This CDR3 is built from 13 residues. Trimming pared 1 base from V and 4 bases from J, leaving 8 bases between. This CDR3 is CAWSERGNQPQHF. The CDR3 DNA follows: TGTGCCTGGAGTGAAAGAGGAAATCAGCCCCAGCATTTT.

This clone was counted only a few times. The chain has TRBV4-2 and TRBJ2-3; D possibly corresponds to TRBD2 (7 bases). The CDR3 totals 17 residues. The V gene lost 0 bases and the J gene lost 4 bases, with 17 bases spanning the gap. CDR1 LGHNA and CDR2 YNFKEQ come from the germline V gene. Here the CDR3 DNA reads TGTGCCAGCAGCCAAGAGGGAGGGGGAAGGGGAGCAGATACGCAGTATTTT. It is translated as CASSQEGGGRGADTQYF.

The genes are TRBV19 and TRBJ1-1; 8 bases map to TRBD1. This CDR3 is 12 amino acids long. Per germline, CDR1 LNHDA and CDR2 SQIVND (reference sequence). V lost 9 bases to trimming and J lost 10 bases; unmatched junction nucleotides: 10. The CDR3 sequence is CASTDRGRVAFF. The CDR3, as DNA: TGTGCCAGCACCGACAGGGGTCGGGTAGCTTTCTTT.

This chain joins TRBV6-5 and TRBJ1-2, with D unresolved. Trimming took off 11 bases at V and 7 bases at J, with 11 bases between the two ends. The CDR3 contains 10 residues. Germline CDR1 MNHEY, CDR2 SVGAGI. CDR3 nucleotide sequence: TGTGCCGCGGGCCGCGGTGGCTACACCTTC. The encoded protein is CAAGRGGYTF.

J is TRBJ2-1 and V is TRBV5-1; TRBD2 matches 12 bases. Germline V gives CDR1 SGHRS, CDR2 YFSETQ. This CDR3 region has 16 residues. Trimming cost V 4 bases and J 5 bases; bases outside gene matches: 7. The CDR3 DNA reads as TGCGCCAGCAGCCCCTGGACTAGCGGGAATAACAATGAGCAGTTCTTC. Amino acid sequence: CASSPWTSGNNNEQFF. The entire variable domain, with the rest obtained from reference TRBV5-1 and TRBJ2-1, is as follows: KAGVTQTPRYLIKTRGQQVTLSCSPISGHRSVSWYQQTPGQGLQFLFEYFSETQRNKGNFPGRFSGRQFSNSRSEMNVSTLELGDSALYLCASSPWTSGNNNEQFFGPGTRLTVL.

The chain employs TRBV19 and TRBJ2-7, with TRBD1 as a possible D gene (5 bases). The CDR3 loop spans 13 amino acids. V gave up 2 bases and J gave up 2 bases, with 7 bases separating them. CDR1 and CDR2 from the germline V gene are LNHDA and SQIVND (reference sequence). The CDR3 is CASSITGAYEQYF. For the CDR3, the DNA is TGTGCCAGTAGTATAACAGGAGCCTACGAGCAGTACTTC.

The chain has TRBV9 and TRBJ1-4; D perhaps matches TRBD1 (6 bases). Deletions cut 0 bases from V and 7 bases from J, with 16 bases between. CDR1 SGDLS and CDR2 YYNGEE come from the germline V gene. The CDR3 spans 16 residues. The CDR3 reads CASSVAPTGGREKLFF. The CDR3 DNA sequence: TGTGCCAGCAGCGTAGCTCCGACAGGCGGACGTGAAAAACTGTTTTTT. Full variable domain (rest looked up from reference TRBV9 and TRBJ1-4): DSGVTQTPKHLITATGQRVTLRCSPRSGDLSVYWYQQSLDQGLQFLIQYYNGEERAKGNILERFSAQQFPDLHSELNLSSLELGDSALYFCASSVAPTGGREKLFFGSGTQLSVL.